The clone carrying this T cell receptor (beta chain) was observed a few times. Its antigen is as yet unknown. The data were taken from a study of Graves' ophthalmopathy and Graves' hyperthyroidism. Clinical symptoms, serum thyroxine, TRAb, thyroid ultrasound and orbital computed tomography determined diagnosis. The PBMC fraction was derived from around 10 ml of fresh peripheral blood. Findings and limits, study-wide: Thyroid clonotypes that were expanded above 0.001 frequency mostly also appeared in blood.

TCR beta CDR3 regions were amplified from RNA transcripts. Scientists carried out first-round RT-PCR using HTBI primers and then a second-round multiplex PCR. MiXCR, run by TCRdb on the multiplex PCR reads, gives a single entry per CDR3 protein. This table holds 200,000 to 300,000 distinct CDR3 sequences, around 45% found once. Germline V gene lookup returns CDR1 SNHLY and CDR2 FYNNEI. The length of the CDR3 is 13 residues. Trimming took 6 bases from V and 2 from J; bases not matched to a gene: 0. This chain joins TRBV2 and TRBJ1-5; TRBD1 matches 8 bases. Sequencing was performed on peripheral blood. The source of this sequence is an adult man with Graves' ophthalmopathy. The CDR3 loop is CASRDRGNQPQHF. CDR3 sequence (DNA): TGTGCCAGCAGGGACAGGGGCAATCAGCCCCAGCATTTT.